The 29 T cell receptor beta chains reported below all come from one sample, sequenced in a study of cytomegalovirus exposure and HLA in healthy donors. Both 60 Vbeta primers and 13 Jbeta primers went into the PCR. Using immunoSEQ multiplex PCR, the repertoire was profiled, and TCRdb retains in-frame clones only, with some absent. This sample has 100,000 to 150,000 clones; roughly 75% occur once, and the top ten carry more than 1%. Sequenced material: PBMCs. The receptors derive from a female donor in good health and CMV-seronegative.

The chain is built from TRBV19 and TRBJ2-7, with 7 positions matching TRBD2. The CDR3 covers 15 residues. V was pared by 1 base and J by 2 bases, with 5 bases of the junction left unmatched. Germline-derived CDR1 and CDR2 are LNHDA and SQIVND (reference sequence). The CDR3 loop is CASSIGGGGTYEQYF. As DNA, the CDR3 is TGTGCCAGTAGTATAGGCGGGGGAGGCACCTACGAGCAGTACTTC.

This clone came up a few times. V usage is TRBV30 and J usage is TRBJ2-5, with D possibly TRBD2 on 6 matching bases. Trimming took off 1 base at V and 0 bases at J, with 15 bases between the two ends. This CDR3 comprises 16 residues. CDR1 and CDR2 from the germline V gene are GTSNPN and SVGIG (reference sequence). The CDR3 loop is CAWSARLGLYQETQYF. CDR3 bases: TGTGCCTGGAGTGCAAGACTAGGTTTGTACCAAGAGACCCAGTACTTC.

The rearrangement links TRBV5-4 to TRBJ2-3; 8 bases match TRBD2. The V and J ends lost 6 bases and 1 base, in that order; junction bases with no gene match: 4. The germline gives CDR1 SGHNT, CDR2 YYREEE (reference sequence). The CDR3 sequence is 14 residues long. The CDR3 coding sequence is TGTGCCAGCAAACCAGCGGGGGGCACAGATACGCAGTATTTT. Amino acid sequence: CASKPAGGTDTQYF.

The V gene is TRBV30, the J gene TRBJ2-3; 8 nucleotides line up with TRBD1. With V trimmed by 2 bases and J by 4 bases, 2 bases remained unmatched. The CDR3 sequence is 13 residues long. Germline V gene data show CDR1 as GTSNPN and CDR2 as SVGIG (reference sequence). This CDR3 reads CAWSPTGADTQYF. Here the CDR3 DNA reads TGTGCCTGGAGTCCGACAGGGGCAGATACGCAGTATTTT.

V is TRBV19 and J is TRBJ1-4; D is ambiguous. CDR1 is LNHDA and CDR2 is SQIVND in the germline V gene (reference sequence). The CDR3 spans 15 residues. V was clipped by 4 bases and J by 3 bases, with 12 bases between them. Written as DNA, the CDR3 is TGTGCCAGTAGTACGTGGGCGGAGGCTAATGAAAAACTGTTTTTT. It yields the protein CASSTWAEANEKLFF.

This chain uses TRBV27 with TRBJ2-1, with TRBD2 matching over 14 bases. CDR3 length equals 17 residues. The trim removed 3 bases at V and 0 bases at J, leaving 1 base unmatched. Germline V gene data show CDR1 as MNHEY and CDR2 as SMNVEV (reference sequence). The CDR3 region has the DNA TGTGCCAGCAGTTTTGGGACTAGCGGGGGCTCCTACAATGAGCAGTTCTTC. It encodes CASSFGTSGGSYNEQFF.

The gene calls are TRBV7-3 and TRBJ2-5, with D maybe TRBD2 (5 bases). The V and J ends lost 2 bases and 5 bases respectively, with 15 bases between them. CDR3 size: 15 residues. Germline values: CDR1 SGHTA, CDR2 FQGTGA. The CDR3 bases are TGTGCCAGCAGCTTAGGACTGTTGGAAGTGGAGACCCAGTACTTC. This encodes CASSLGLLEVETQYF.

This clone was picked up a small number of times. The chain employs TRBV5-1 and TRBJ2-5; D is unclear. Trimming pared 0 bases from V and 5 bases from J, leaving 8 bases between. This CDR3 has 13 residues. Germline V gene sequence: CDR1 SGHRS, CDR2 YFSETQ. This CDR3 is CASSLAVEETQYF. The CDR3 coding sequence is TGCGCCAGCAGCTTGGCCGTGGAGGAGACCCAGTACTTC.

The chain carries TRBV6-5 and TRBJ1-4; no reliable D call. The CDR3 is 14 amino acids. The V end was cut by 6 bases, the J end by 0 bases, with 8 bases between. CDR1 MNHEY and CDR2 SVGAGI come from the germline V gene. CDR3 protein: CASRPQTTNEKLFF. The CDR3 DNA is TGTGCCAGCAGGCCACAGACAACTAATGAAAAACTGTTTTTT.

On this clone: At one end the junction does not follow the germline gene, possibly because of a read error. The rearrangement links TRBV7-9 to TRBJ1-1, with D possibly being TRBD1 (5 bases). This CDR3 is 13 amino acids long. Per the germline V gene, CDR1 is SEHNR and CDR2 is FQNEAQ (reference sequence). Written as DNA, the CDR3 is TGTTCCAGCAGCTACAGGCTCAACACTGAAGCTTTCTTT. Translation gives CSSSYRLNTEAFF.

This clone showed up just once. Other DNA sequences in the same sample also yield this CDR3. The chain joins TRBV6-1 to TRBJ1-5, with TRBD1 identical over 12 bases. The germline V gene encodes CDR1 MNHNS and CDR2 SASEGT. V was pared by 4 bases and J by 7 bases, with 11 bases of the junction left unmatched. The CDR3 is 17 residues long. CDR3 in amino acids: CASSAGQGARRNQPQHF. As DNA, the CDR3 is TGTGCCAGCAGTGCGGGACAGGGGGCGCGCAGGAACCAGCCCCAGCATTTT.

CDR3 DNA sequence: TGTGCCCTCCGACAGGGGCAGAACTATGGCTACACCTTC. Its protein is CALRQGQNYGYTF. The chain employs TRBV10-3 and TRBJ1-2, with 8 bases fitting TRBD1. The CDR3 is 13 residues long. V was clipped by 11 bases and J by 2 bases; unmatched bases: 7. The germline CDR1 and CDR2 sequences are ENHRY and SYGVKD.

The chain is built from TRBV19 and TRBJ2-1; TRBD2 aligns across 11 bases. V shed 5 bases and J 2 bases; nucleotides not matched to a gene: 5. CDR1 and CDR2 from the germline V gene are LNHDA and SQIVND (reference sequence). There are 16 residues in the CDR3. CDR3 DNA: TGTGCCAGTAGTCTTAGCGGGAGGGAACCCTACAATGAGCAGTTCTTC. Translated: CASSLSGREPYNEQFF.

The genes are TRBV10-2 and TRBJ2-7; TRBD2 agrees at 8 bases. CDR3 size: 14 residues. The V gene end was trimmed by 11 bases and the J gene end by 1 base; junction bases not matched to a gene: 10. CDR1 is WSHSY and CDR2 is SAAADI in the germline V gene. CDR3: CAATGGVESYEQYF. CDR3 coding DNA: TGCGCCGCGACGGGAGGGGTTGAGTCCTACGAGCAGTACTTC.

V is TRBV28 and J is TRBJ2-7; 10 nucleotides line up with TRBD1. V dropped 5 bases and J dropped 0; count of bases not matched to a gene: 4. There are 15 residues in the CDR3. Germline lookup yields CDR1 MDHEN and CDR2 SYDVKM. In DNA, the CDR3 is TGTGCCAGCAGTGAGACAGGGGGCGGCTCCTACGAGCAGTACTTC. Protein sequence: CASSETGGGSYEQYF. Complete variable domain (other parts from reference TRBV28 and TRBJ2-7): DVKVTQSSRYLVKRTGEKVFLECVQDMDHENMFWYRQDPGLGLRLIYFSYDVKMKEKGDIPEGYSVSREKKERFSLILESASTNQTSMYLCASSETGGGSYEQYFGPGTRLTVT.

The V gene is TRBV5-4, the J gene TRBJ2-7; 9 bases are shared with TRBD1. CDR1 is SGHNT and CDR2 is YYREEE in the germline V gene (reference sequence). J lost 3 bases, V lost 1 base, and 5 bases had no gene match. This CDR3 contains 15 residues. The CDR3: CASSLLTGGGYEQYF. In DNA form, the CDR3 reads TGTGCCAGCAGCTTGTTGACAGGGGGGGGCTACGAGCAGTACTTC.

The rearrangement joins TRBV23-1 to TRBJ1-1; D might be TRBD1 (5 bases). TRBV23-1 is flagged as an ORF with uncertain function. V lost 6 bases and J lost 4, with 15 bases in between. The CDR3 consists of 14 residues. CDR3 region: CASRLLRGATEAFF. CDR3 coding DNA: TGCGCCAGCAGGCTTCTAAGGGGCGCCACTGAAGCTTTCTTT.

This clone has a single count. The chain employs TRBV5-4 and TRBJ2-3; tentative D call: TRBD2 (5 bases). Looked up from germline, CDR1 is SGHNT and CDR2 is YYREEE (reference sequence). The CDR3 totals 15 residues. The V and J ends lost 5 bases and 0 bases respectively, with 13 bases between them. The CDR3 region has the DNA TGTGCCAGCAGTCGTTCCGGGGATAGCACAGATACGCAGTATTTT. Protein: CASSRSGDSTDTQYF. The full variable domain, its missing parts supplied by reference TRBV5-4 and TRBJ2-3, is ETGVTQSPTHLIKTRGQQVTLRCSSQSGHNTVSWYQQALGQGPQFIFQYYREEENGRGNFPPRFSGLQFPNYSSELNVNALELDDSALYLCASSRSGDSTDTQYFGPGTRLTVL.

The chain is built from TRBV28 and TRBJ2-3; possible D gene TRBD1, 6 bases. Trimming stripped 8 bases from V and 1 base from J, with 16 bases between. The germline gives CDR1 MDHEN, CDR2 SYDVKM. The CDR3 extends over 15 amino acids. The CDR3 DNA reads as TGTGCCAGCCAAACCAGGGGAAGGGGCACAGATACGCAGTATTTT. It specifies CASQTRGRGTDTQYF.

The V call is TRBV6-5, the J call TRBJ2-5, with TRBD1 identical over 8 bases. The J call may be in error: the DNA end matches TRBJ2-7 better. The CDR3 totals 14 residues. CDR1 is MNHEY, CDR2 SVGAGI, per germline. The CDR3 nucleotides are TGTGCCAGCACCACCCTGGACAGGGTTTACGAGCAGTACTTC. It translates to CASTTLDRVYEQYF.

The J gene is TRBJ2-1, the V gene TRBV7-2, with 9 bases that match TRBD2. This CDR3 has 16 amino acids. Germline assignment: CDR1 SGHTA and CDR2 FQGNSA. V lost 5 bases and J lost 6; bases outside the gene matches: 11. CDR3 amino acids: CASSKRGGGGINEQFF. CDR3 DNA: TGTGCCAGCAGCAAGAGAGGCGGGGGGGGAATCAATGAGCAGTTCTTC.

The chain carries TRBV7-9 and TRBJ1-2; D is uncertain. Trimming took off 1 base at V and 7 bases at J, with 13 bases between the two ends. There are 14 residues in the CDR3. The germline CDR1 and CDR2 sequences are SEHNR and FQNEAQ (reference sequence). CDR3 region: CASSLDGTSSGYTF. In DNA form, the CDR3 reads TGTGCCAGCAGCTTAGATGGTACTTCGAGTGGCTACACCTTC.

V and J are TRBV18 and TRBJ1-5; 9 nucleotides align to TRBD1. J gave up 7 bases and V 6 bases, and 7 bases lay outside the gene matches. The CDR3 consists of 14 residues. Germline V gene lookup returns CDR1 KGHSH and CDR2 LQKENI. CDR3 loop: CASSEQGAEQPQHF. The CDR3 nucleotides are TGTGCCAGCTCGGAACAGGGGGCAGAGCAGCCCCAGCATTTT.

This clone was seen more than once but under ten times. The chain uses TRBV5-1 and TRBJ1-4, with a weak D call TRBD1 (6 bases). Trimming stripped 4 bases from V and 7 bases from J, with 20 bases between. The CDR3 is made up of 16 amino acids. The germline CDR1 and CDR2 sequences are SGHRS and YFSETQ. This CDR3 reads CASSPGGGGEGEKLFF. CDR3 coding DNA: TGCGCCAGCAGCCCCGGCGGGGGCGGAGAGGGTGAAAAACTGTTTTTT.

The V gene is TRBV18, the J gene TRBJ2-2; possible D gene TRBD1, 5 bases. CDR3 length equals 15 residues. V was pared by 3 bases and J by 3 bases, with 11 bases between. Germline CDR1 and CDR2: KGHSH and LQKENI. CDR3 residues: CASSPPGRDTGELFF. Written as DNA, the CDR3 is TGTGCCAGCTCACCCCCCGGCAGGGACACCGGGGAGCTGTTTTTT.

This rearrangement joins TRBV28 to TRBJ1-3; D is unresolved. This CDR3 region has 14 residues. The germline V and J ends were trimmed by 5 bases and 1 base, with 9 bases remaining between them. Germline lookup yields CDR1 MDHEN and CDR2 SYDVKM. The CDR3 sequence is CASSPGGSGNTIYF. The CDR3, as DNA: TGTGCCAGCAGTCCCGGAGGATCTGGAAACACCATATATTTT.

A single count supports this clone. This rearrangement joins TRBV9 to TRBJ2-1; 12 nucleotides agree with TRBD2. The V gene's germline CDR1 is SGDLS and CDR2 YYNGEE. The CDR3 totals 16 residues. With V trimmed by 3 bases and J by 4 bases, 5 bases remained unmatched. The CDR3 sequence: CASSAQLAGGYNEQFF. CDR3 in DNA: TGTGCCAGCAGCGCGCAACTAGCGGGGGGATACAATGAGCAGTTCTTC.

The chain recombines TRBV28 with TRBJ1-6, with a possible D match to TRBD1 (5 bases). Trimming removed 7 bases from V and 7 bases from J, with 11 bases in between. The CDR3 totals 13 residues. The V gene's germline CDR1 is MDHEN and CDR2 SYDVKM. The CDR3 reads CASKEGTNSPLHF. CDR3 sequence (DNA): TGTGCCAGCAAGGAGGGGACCAATTCACCCCTCCACTTT.

V usage is TRBV10-2 and J usage is TRBJ2-7, with D perhaps matching TRBD2 (6 bases). V lost 7 bases, J lost 4 bases, and 14 bases lay in between. The CDR3 has 13 amino acids. CDR1 WSHSY and CDR2 SAAADI come from the germline V gene. The CDR3 sequence: CASKGGGGYEQYF. In DNA, the CDR3 is TGCGCCAGCAAAGGTGGGGGAGGTTACGAGCAGTACTTC.